The 32 T cell receptor beta chains in this list originate from one sample, sequenced in a study of blood T cell repertoires in COVID-19. Clones were sequenced by immunoSEQ multiplex PCR, and TCRdb holds only the in-frame ones, with some missing. The profile shows roughly 160,000 clones, under 95% of them singletons. Sequencing used peripheral blood. The receptors were sampled from a man aged 18 to 30 with COVID-19, enrolled during active disease.

The chain joins TRBV19 to TRBJ2-7; 7 bases align to TRBD2. From germline, CDR1 is LNHDA and CDR2 SQIVND (reference sequence). The CDR3 extends over 15 amino acids. Trimming took 4 bases from V and 3 from J; bases not matched to a gene: 9. CDR3 nucleotides: TGTGCCAGTAGTAATAGAGGGGAGGGGTACTACGAGCAGTACTTC. This translates into CASSNRGEGYYEQYF.

The chain has TRBV3-1 (or the pseudogene TRBV3-2) and TRBJ1-4; D is uncertain. The CDR3 consists of 15 residues. In germline, CDR1 is LGHDT, CDR2 YNNKEL (reference sequence). V was trimmed by 1 base and J by 3 bases, leaving 9 bases between them. CDR3 coding DNA: TGTGCCAGCAGCCAAGTGAGGGAAGCTAATGAAAAACTGTTTTTT. It encodes CASSQVREANEKLFF.

The J gene is TRBJ2-7, the V gene TRBV7-2; 11 bases agree with TRBD2. This CDR3 region has 17 residues. From germline, CDR1 is SGHTA and CDR2 FQGNSA. The V gene end was trimmed by 1 base and the J gene end by 3 bases; junction bases not matched to a gene: 8. The DNA of the CDR3 is TGTGCCAGCAGCTTAGGGGCTCTAGCGGGGGGCGGCTACGAGCAGTACTTC. Translating gives CASSLGALAGGGYEQYF.

V gene TRBV18 combines with J gene TRBJ2-2; possibly TRBD2 for D (6 bases). This CDR3 is 17 amino acids long. Trimming took 6 bases from V and 3 from J, leaving 20 bases between them. In germline, CDR1 is KGHSH, CDR2 LQKENI. Written as DNA, the CDR3 is TGTGCCAGCTCCCGCACAGTACTGGAGCGGGACACCGGGGAGCTGTTTTTT. Its protein product is CASSRTVLERDTGELFF. The variable domain in full, with the rest retrieved from reference TRBV18 and TRBJ2-2, is NAGVMQNPRHLVRRRGQEARLRCSPMKGHSHVYWYRQLPEEGLKFMVYLQKENIIDESGMPKERFSAEFPKEGPSILRIQQVVRGDSAAYFCASSRTVLERDTGELFFGEGSRLTVL.

The rearrangement joins TRBV5-4 to TRBJ2-3; D is ambiguous. V was shortened by 2 bases and J by 2 bases, with 9 bases between the two germline ends. This CDR3 has 14 residues. CDR1 is SGHNT, CDR2 YYREEE, per germline (reference sequence). The CDR3 loop reads CASSLEWSTDTQYF. The CDR3, as DNA: TGTGCCAGCAGCTTAGAGTGGTCCACAGATACGCAGTATTTT.

The chain has TRBV10-3 and TRBJ2-1; TRBD2 matches at 14 bases. With 6 bases clipped from V and 0 bases from J, the junction kept 13 bases outside the gene matches. CDR3 length: 20 residues. Germline assignment: CDR1 ENHRY and CDR2 SYGVKD. DNA of the CDR3: TGTGCCATCAGACCCGGAGCGGGACTAGCGGGGGATAGCTCCTACAATGAGCAGTTCTTC. It specifies CAIRPGAGLAGDSSYNEQFF.

V usage is TRBV5-6 and J usage is TRBJ2-7; tentative D call: TRBD2 (5 bases). With 4 bases removed from V and 3 bases from J, the gap between germline ends came to 14 bases. CDR1 is SGHDT and CDR2 is YYEEEE in the germline V gene. The CDR3 is made up of 14 amino acids. The chain's CDR3 is CASSLGVSIYEQYF. In nucleotides, the CDR3 is TGTGCCAGCAGCCTCGGGGTCTCAATCTACGAGCAGTACTTC. Together with reference TRBV5-6 and TRBJ2-7, the CDR3 gives the full variable domain: DAGVTQSPTHLIKTRGQQVTLRCSPKSGHDTVSWYQQALGQGPQFIFQYYEEEERQRGNFPDRFSGHQFPNYSSELNVNALLLGDSALYLCASSLGVSIYEQYFGPGTRLTVT.

This clone was found once. The CDR3 is CAGQKGTGINSPLHF. DNA for the CDR3: TGTGCCGGACAAAAGGGGACAGGGATTAATTCACCCCTCCACTTT. The chain couples TRBV2 to TRBJ1-6, with 9 positions matching TRBD1. CDR3 size: 15 residues. CDR1 and CDR2 (germline): SNHLY, FYNNEI. With 11 bases clipped from V and 6 bases from J, the junction kept 11 bases outside the gene matches.

The chain recombines TRBV14 with TRBJ2-3; possible D gene TRBD1, 6 bases. The CDR3 length is 16 residues. Germline CDR1 is SGHDN and CDR2 is FVKESK. V lost 5 bases, J lost 0 bases, and 15 bases lay in between. CDR3: CASSAWTVTSTDTQYF. Here the CDR3 DNA reads TGTGCCAGCAGCGCATGGACAGTAACTAGCACAGATACGCAGTATTTT.

This chain links TRBV9 with TRBJ1-2; 9 nucleotides align to TRBD1. The trim removed 4 bases at V and 6 bases at J, leaving 10 bases unmatched. The CDR3 is 15 residues long. Germline lookup yields CDR1 SGDLS and CDR2 YYNGEE. The CDR3 DNA follows: TGTGCCAGCAGCTCCGGACAGGGGACGAGGAATGGCTACACCTTC. Translated: CASSSGQGTRNGYTF.

For this clone: Other DNA sequences within the sample encode an identical CDR3. The DNA for the CDR3 is TGTGCCTGGAGCAGGGACTCCTACGAGCAGTACTTC. The encoded protein is CAWSRDSYEQYF. This chain links TRBV30 with TRBJ2-7; a possible D gene is TRBD1 (5 bases). CDR3 size: 12 residues. CDR1 GTSNPN and CDR2 SVGIG come from the germline V gene (reference sequence). Trimming took off 3 bases at V and 0 bases at J, with 6 bases between the two ends.

The chain uses TRBV6-5 and TRBJ1-2, with 7 nucleotides matching TRBD1. V shed 5 bases, J shed 6 bases, and the junction held 9 bases outside the gene matches. The CDR3 covers 14 residues. Germline CDR1 MNHEY, CDR2 SVGAGI. The CDR3 loop reads CASSLITGQNGYTF. CDR3 nucleotides: TGTGCCAGCAGTCTAATAACGGGACAGAATGGCTACACCTTC.

CDR3 amino acids: CASSSRTGSNYGYTF. CDR3 DNA sequence: TGTGCCAGCAGCAGTCGGACAGGGAGTAACTATGGCTACACCTTC. The chain carries TRBV7-9 and TRBJ1-2, with 8 nucleotides matching TRBD1. Trimming took 5 bases from V and 1 from J; bases not matched to a gene: 6. Germline-derived CDR1 and CDR2 are SEHNR and FQNEAQ (reference sequence). The CDR3 loop spans 15 amino acids. Full variable domain (missing parts from reference TRBV7-9 and TRBJ1-2): DTGVSQNPRHKITKRGQNVTFRCDPISEHNRLYWYRQTLGQGPEFLTYFQNEAQLEKSRLLSDRFSAERPKGSFSTLEIQRTEQGDSAMYLCASSSRTGSNYGYTFGSGTRLTVV.

The rearrangement links TRBV21-1 to TRBJ2-7; TRBD1 is the table's D call, not checked against the DNA. TRBV21-1 is a known pseudogene. The CDR3 loop spans 14 amino acids. The CDR3 nucleotides read TGTGCCAGCAGCAGGGACAGGGGCTCCTACGAGCAGTACTTC. It is translated as CASSRDRGSYEQYF.

The J gene is TRBJ1-2, the V gene TRBV5-4; 8 bases align to TRBD1. Germline lookup yields CDR1 SGHNT and CDR2 YYREEE (reference sequence). The J segment lost 8 bases and the V segment lost 4 bases, leaving 16 bases of the junction unmatched. CDR3 length equals 16 residues. The CDR3 sequence: CASSLGTGDQTGGYTF. Written as DNA, the CDR3 is TGTGCCAGCAGCCTGGGGACAGGTGACCAAACGGGGGGCTACACCTTC.

The chain recombines TRBV7-2 with TRBJ1-1; tentative D call: TRBD1 (5 bases). The CDR3 is made up of 13 amino acids. Trimming cost V 4 bases and J 11 bases, with 17 bases left between them. The germline CDR1 and CDR2 sequences are SGHTA and FQGNSA. The CDR3 loop is CASSSAGGGEAFF. The CDR3 nucleotides read TGTGCCAGCAGCTCCGCGGGGGGGGGTGAGGCTTTCTTT.

The V gene is TRBV19, the J gene TRBJ2-6, with 10 bases matching TRBD2. J was trimmed by 0 bases and V by 5 bases; bases with no gene match: 7. The CDR3 sequence is 18 residues long. In germline, CDR1 is LNHDA, CDR2 SQIVND (reference sequence). This CDR3 is CASSLRGLANSGANVLTF. DNA for the CDR3: TGTGCCAGTAGTCTCAGGGGACTAGCGAACTCTGGGGCCAACGTCCTGACTTTC.

This sequence joins TRBV6-5 and TRBJ1-5; 10 positions match TRBD1. CDR3 length: 14 amino acids. The V and J ends lost 6 bases and 6 bases, in that order; junction bases with no gene match: 5. Germline CDR1 reads MNHEY; CDR2 reads SVGAGI. The CDR3 sequence: CASRTGGAGQPQHF. The CDR3, as DNA: TGTGCCAGCAGGACAGGGGGCGCCGGTCAGCCCCAGCATTTT.

The chain employs TRBV19 and TRBJ2-7; D might be TRBD2 (6 bases). V lost 0 bases, J lost 2 bases, and 11 bases lay in between. The CDR3 has 15 amino acids. Per the germline V gene, CDR1 is LNHDA and CDR2 is SQIVND (reference sequence). CDR3 nucleotide sequence: TGTGCCAGTAGTATAGATAGGACTACCGCCTACGAGCAGTACTTC. Protein sequence: CASSIDRTTAYEQYF. The full variable domain, completed using reference TRBV19 and TRBJ2-7, is DGGITQSPKYLFRKEGQNVTLSCEQNLNHDAMYWYRQDPGQGLRLIYYSQIVNDFQKGDIAEGYSVSREKKESFPLTVTSAQKNPTAFYLCASSIDRTTAYEQYFGPGTRLTVT.

The chain carries TRBV4-1 and TRBJ1-6, with D possibly matching TRBD1 (5 bases). This CDR3 has 19 residues. Germline V gene lookup returns CDR1 MGHRA and CDR2 YSYEKL. V lost 0 bases and J 4 bases, leaving 19 bases between the germline ends. CDR3 nucleotides: TGCGCCAGCAGCCAAGACATGGACACCTCAGTGGGTTATAATTCACCCCTCCACTTT. Amino acid sequence: CASSQDMDTSVGYNSPLHF.

The chain has TRBV6-6 and TRBJ2-2; 8 bases line up with TRBD2. The junction had 5 bases not matched to a gene; V was cut back by 5 bases and J by 3 bases. CDR1 and CDR2 (germline): MNHNY, SVGAGI (reference sequence). The CDR3 has 15 amino acids. In DNA, the CDR3 is TGTGCCAGCAGTGCGGCTAGCGGGTACACCGGGGAGCTGTTTTTT. This encodes CASSAASGYTGELFF.

The chain carries TRBV6-2 or TRBV6-3 and TRBJ1-1; D remains unclear. Germline V gene sequence: CDR1 MNHEY, CDR2 SVGEGT. This CDR3 is built from 15 residues. Trimming removed 5 bases at V and 2 bases at J, with 15 bases between. The CDR3 reads CASSAGSSGNTEAFF. DNA of the CDR3: TGTGCCAGCAGTGCCGGGAGCTCGGGTAACACTGAAGCTTTCTTT.

This sequence joins TRBV11-2 and TRBJ1-5; D gene ambiguous. Between the trimmed V and J ends, which lost 1 base and 4 bases, there was a span of 8 bases. The length of the CDR3 is 14 residues. Germline loops: CDR1 SGHAT, CDR2 FQNNGV. CDR3 in DNA: TGTGCCAGCAGCTTAGGCGGATGGAATCAGCCCCAGCATTTT. Its translation is CASSLGGWNQPQHF.

CDR3 sequence reads: CASSLILNQPQHF. CDR3 nucleotides: TGTGCCAGCAGTTTAATTTTAAATCAGCCCCAGCATTTT. The V gene is TRBV27, the J gene TRBJ1-5; D is ambiguous. This CDR3 spans 13 amino acids. Trimming took 2 bases from V and 4 from J, leaving 6 bases between them. Germline V CDR1 and CDR2: MNHEY, SMNVEV (reference sequence).

The gene calls are TRBV27 and TRBJ2-1; 10 positions match TRBD2. The junction had 7 bases not matched to a gene; V was cut back by 2 bases and J by 0 bases. Per germline, CDR1 MNHEY and CDR2 SMNVEV (reference sequence). The CDR3 has 18 residues. In DNA, the CDR3 is TGTGCCAGCAGTTTAGGGCTAGCGGGAGTTTTCTCCTACAATGAGCAGTTCTTC. Its protein is CASSLGLAGVFSYNEQFF.

The chain links TRBV19 to TRBJ2-1; D perhaps matches TRBD1 (6 bases). The CDR3 length is 15 residues. The germline V gene encodes CDR1 LNHDA and CDR2 SQIVND (reference sequence). Trimming stripped 6 bases from V and 2 bases from J, with 14 bases between. The CDR3 protein is CASSAEDSTYNEQFF. The CDR3 DNA follows: TGTGCCAGTAGCGCCGAGGACAGTACCTACAATGAGCAGTTCTTC.

The genes are TRBV4-3 and TRBJ1-3; 10 nucleotides line up with TRBD1. The CDR3 contains 19 residues. V lost 0 bases, J lost 6 bases, and 14 bases stayed unmatched. Per the germline V gene, CDR1 is LGHNA and CDR2 is YSLEER. Written as DNA, the CDR3 is TGCGCCAGCAGCCAAGATACTCCCCGGGACAGGGGATACGAAAACACCATATATTTT. Its translation: CASSQDTPRDRGYENTIYF.

V is TRBV11-2 and J is TRBJ2-5; 7 nucleotides match TRBD2. The length of the CDR3 is 15 residues. J was trimmed by 2 bases and V by 1 base; bases with no gene match: 4. CDR1 is SGHAT and CDR2 is FQNNGV in the germline V gene. The CDR3 protein is CASSLAVGGQETQYF. The CDR3 DNA reads as TGTGCCAGCAGCTTAGCAGTGGGAGGGCAAGAGACCCAGTACTTC.

This clone was detected once. The chain employs TRBV5-4 and TRBJ2-3; 12 bases map to TRBD2. The CDR3 length is 19 residues. Germline CDR1 is SGHNT and CDR2 is YYREEE (reference sequence). V shed 0 bases and J 3 bases; nucleotides not matched to a gene: 11. The CDR3 DNA reads TGTGCCAGCAGCTTGGAAAAATTGACTAGCGGGAGAGGGACAGATACGCAGTATTTT. It codes for CASSLEKLTSGRGTDTQYF.

The chain is built from TRBV10-1 and TRBJ2-2; perhaps TRBD2 as D (5 bases). CDR3 length: 15 residues. The V gene lost 8 bases and the J gene lost 0 bases, with 13 bases spanning the gap. Germline assignment: CDR1 WNHNN and CDR2 SYGVQD (reference sequence). Written as DNA, the CDR3 is TGCGCCAGCGGTAATGGACTGCCGAACACCGGGGAGCTGTTTTTT. The encoded protein is CASGNGLPNTGELFF.

The genes are TRBV6-4 and TRBJ1-1, with D perhaps matching TRBD1 (6 bases). The ends were cut back, 9 bases at V and 5 bases at J, with 10 bases in the middle. Per germline, CDR1 MRHNA and CDR2 SNTAGT. The CDR3 contains 11 residues. CDR3 sequence (DNA): TGTGCCAGGCAGGGGAATACTGAAGCTTTCTTT. Its translation: CARQGNTEAFF.

V usage is TRBV6-5 and J usage is TRBJ2-7; 7 bases align to TRBD1. This CDR3 is built from 16 residues. Germline V gene lookup returns CDR1 MNHEY and CDR2 SVGAGI. With V trimmed by 2 bases and J by 0 bases, 7 bases remained unmatched. CDR3 in amino acids: CASSYPGQVSSYEQYF. The CDR3 DNA is TGTGCCAGCAGTTACCCCGGACAGGTCAGCTCCTACGAGCAGTACTTC.